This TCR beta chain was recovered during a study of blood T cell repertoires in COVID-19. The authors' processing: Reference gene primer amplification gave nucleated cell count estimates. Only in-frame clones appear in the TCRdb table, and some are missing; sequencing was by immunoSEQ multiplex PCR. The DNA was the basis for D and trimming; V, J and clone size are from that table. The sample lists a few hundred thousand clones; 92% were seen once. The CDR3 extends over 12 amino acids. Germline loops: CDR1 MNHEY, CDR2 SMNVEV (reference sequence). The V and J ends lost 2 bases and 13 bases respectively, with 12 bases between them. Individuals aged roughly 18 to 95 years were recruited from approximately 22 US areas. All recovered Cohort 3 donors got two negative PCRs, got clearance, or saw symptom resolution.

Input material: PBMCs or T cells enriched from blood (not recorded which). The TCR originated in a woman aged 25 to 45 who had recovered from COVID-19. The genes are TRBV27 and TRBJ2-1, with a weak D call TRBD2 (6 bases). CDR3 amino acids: CASSLTIGTQFF. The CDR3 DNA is TGTGCCAGCAGTTTAACCATTGGGACTCAGTTCTTC.